These T cell receptor beta chains were read from a single sample in a study of blood T cell repertoires in COVID-19. The repertoire was sequenced with immunoSEQ multiplex PCR; TCRdb's copy has only in-frame clones and lacks some. Among 130,000 or so clones listed, more than 75% were seen once. Material: peripheral blood. These TCRs come from a man between 65 and 85 years old with active COVID-19. Both conserved end residues are part of each CDR3. Each record gives: D gene, J gene, clone size, V gene, CDR3 DNA, CDR3 protein. A D gene is named only where the DNA matches it firmly. Clone size is not always given. Where it is, it says once, few, many or a class for expanded clones.

>TRBD2|TRBJ2-7|NA|TRBV11-3
TGTGCCAGCAGCCTTAGCGGGAGGGCCCACGAGCAGTACTTC
CASSLSGRAHEQYF
>TRBD2|TRBJ2-7|NA|TRBV3-1/TRBV3-2
TGTGCCAGCAGTCCCGGGGGACTAGCGGGAGTGCAGTACTTC
CASSPGGLAGVQYF
>TRBD1|TRBJ2-7|NA|TRBV2
TGTGCCAGCAGTGAACGGCGGCAGGGGGCCGAGCAGTACTTC
CASSERRQGAEQYF
>TRBD1|TRBJ1-2|once|TRBV7-9
TGTGCCAGCAGCGACAGGGGGCCCTATGGCTACACCTTC
CASSDRGPYGYTF
>TRBD2|TRBJ2-7|once|TRBV15
TGTGCCACCAGCAGAGATTCTAGCGGGAGCGAGCAGTACTTC
CATSRDSSGSEQYF
>TRBD1|TRBJ2-3|NA|TRBV27
TGTGCCAGCAGTCCCCGGACAGGGAAGCCAGATACGCAGTATTTT
CASSPRTGKPDTQYF
>NA|TRBJ2-3|once|TRBV3-1/TRBV3-2
TGTGCCAGCAGCCAAAGTCAGACTAGACACACAGATACGCAGTATTTT
CASSQSQTRHTDTQYF
>TRBD2|TRBJ2-1|NA|TRBV7-3
TGTGCCAGCAGCTTAAGGGCGGGAGGGGCAGACCACAATGAGCAGTTCTTC
CASSLRAGGADHNEQFF
>TRBD2|TRBJ2-1|NA|TRBV3-1/TRBV3-2
TGTGCCAGCAGCCAAACTCCGGGACTAGCGGGAGGGTTCGATGAGCAGTTCTTC
CASSQTPGLAGGFDEQFF
>TRBD2|TRBJ2-1|NA|TRBV4-3
TGCGCCAGCAGCCAAGTCCTGCTAGCGGGAGGGTACAATGAGCAGTTCTTC
CASSQVLLAGGYNEQFF
>NA|TRBJ2-2|NA|TRBV18
TGTGCCAGCTCACCTCCCGGAGCGCTAGCGAAAAACACCGGGGAGCTGTTTTTT
CASSPPGALAKNTGELFF
>TRBD2|TRBJ2-3|NA|TRBV7-3
TGTGCCAGCAGCTTATCGGGAGGGCCGGGCACAGATACGCAGTATTTT
CASSLSGGPGTDTQYF
>NA|TRBJ1-5|few|TRBV19
TGTGCCAGTAGTATAAGGGGTCAGCCCCAGCATTTT
CASSIRGQPQHF
>TRBD2|TRBJ2-1|NA|TRBV6-6
TGTGCCAGCAGTTACCTTGGACTAGCAAAGACTGGTGAGCAGTTCTTC
CASSYLGLAKTGEQFF
>NA|TRBJ1-5|NA|TRBV6-5
TGTGCCAGCAGTTACTCCTTCAATCAGCCCCAGCATTTT
CASSYSFNQPQHF